The 4 T cell receptor beta chains below all came from one sample that was sequenced in a study of metastatic and nonmetastatic thyroid tumors. TCRdb re-clonotyped the PCR reads via MiXCR. The sample includes several thousand clones, roughly a quarter seen only once; the top ten take under 20%. Ahead of thyroid surgery, no patient had received treatment of any kind. Material for sequencing was adjacent normal tissue. The receptor source for this set is a male donor with papillary thyroid cancer or a benign thyroid nodule (not recorded which). Some clones in this sample may be carry-over from other donors' samples.

This chain joins TRBV28 and TRBJ2-1, with D possibly TRBD1 on 6 matching bases. CDR1 is MDHEN, CDR2 SYDVKM, per germline. This CDR3 spans 15 amino acids. Trimming took off 7 bases at V and 6 bases at J, with 19 bases between the two ends. The CDR3 reads CASTRWGRGGNEQFF. The CDR3 DNA reads TGTGCCAGCACCCGCTGGGGCAGGGGTGGCAATGAGCAGTTCTTC.

Points on this clone: One end of the junction fails to match germline, which may point to a read error. V usage is TRBV11-2 and J usage is TRBJ2-2; D is possibly TRBD1 or TRBD2 (5 bases each). The CDR3 length is 16 residues. CDR1 and CDR2 from the germline V gene are SGHAT and FQNNGV. CDR3 loop: CASSPLPGTVTWELFF. CDR3 coding DNA: TGTGCCAGCAGCCCTCTTCCCGGGACGGTGACCTGGGAGCTTTTTTTT. Full variable domain (rest looked up from reference TRBV11-2 and TRBJ2-2): EAGVAQSPRYKIIEKRQSVAFWCNPISGHATLYWYQQILGQGPKLLIQFQNNGVVDDSQLPKDRFSAERLKGVDSTLKIQPAKLEDSAVYLCASSPLPGTVTWELFFGEGSRLTVL.

Comment on this clone: The junction and the germline gene differ at one end; a read error may be behind it. J is TRBJ2-2 and V is TRBV5-1; D may match TRBD1 or TRBD2 (6 bases each). The germline V gene has CDR1 SGHRS and CDR2 YFSETQ. The CDR3 has 15 amino acids. The CDR3 DNA is TGCGCCATCAGCTGGGCTGTACAGGGAGGAGCGGAGCTGTTTTTT. It specifies CAISWAVQGGAELFF.

Details on this clone: Relative to the germline gene, one junction end is altered; a read error may explain this. The V and J genes are TRBV12-3 or TRBV12-4 and TRBJ2-3; 8 bases map to TRBD1. CDR3 size: 17 residues. As DNA, the CDR3 is TGTGCCAGCAGCCTCCGGACAGGGTGCTTCAGAGCAGATACTCAGTATTTT. It translates to CASSLRTGCFRADTQYF.